This T cell receptor beta chain was sequenced in a study of identical twins. TCRdb called the 5' RACE reads again in MiXCR, with one record for every CDR3 protein. The repertoire consists of about 530,000 distinct CDR3 sequences, with approximately 20% occurring once and the leading ten covering around 0.5%. The CDR3 covers 16 residues. The ends lost 6 bases at V and 4 bases at J; junction bases unmatched: 6. This sample was shared with a second study, whose subject was yellow fever vaccine responses in identical twins.

The receptor was derived from a woman younger than 30 in good health. The chain joins TRBV12-3 or TRBV12-4 to TRBJ2-1; 13 nucleotides line up with TRBD2. The sequenced material came from CD4+ T cells sorted from blood. CDR3 residues: CASRAGLAGPYNEQFF. CDR3 sequence (DNA): TGTGCCAGCAGGGCGGGACTAGCGGGGCCGTACAATGAGCAGTTCTTC.